Following are 2 T cell receptor beta chains from one sample sequenced in a study of identical twins. Each CDR3 protein is one row after TCRdb ran MiXCR on the 5' RACE reads. The sample holds hundreds of thousands of distinct CDR3 sequences, approximately 13% seen once. Separately, the same data were catalogued under a study of yellow fever vaccine responses in identical twins.

Sequenced sample: CD8+ T cells sorted from blood. The receptors were gathered from a woman younger than 30 in good health.

This clonotype was found many times. The chain employs TRBV11-2 and TRBJ2-1, with a tentative D call TRBD2 (7 bases). The V gene lost 2 bases and the J gene lost 7 bases, with 9 bases spanning the gap. Germline values: CDR1 SGHAT, CDR2 FQNNGV. The CDR3 is 13 residues long. The CDR3 sequence is CASSLRGGNEQFF. CDR3 DNA: TGTGCCAGCAGCTTAAGGGGGGGGAATGAGCAGTTCTTC.

This chain uses TRBV27 with TRBJ2-4; D perhaps matches TRBD1 (6 bases). The CDR3 loop spans 13 amino acids. V dropped 3 bases and J dropped 6 bases, with 9 bases sitting between them. The germline gives CDR1 MNHEY, CDR2 SMNVEV (reference sequence). CDR3 region: CASSFLGGNIQYF. CDR3 coding DNA: TGTGCCAGCAGTTTCCTAGGGGGAAACATTCAGTACTTC.